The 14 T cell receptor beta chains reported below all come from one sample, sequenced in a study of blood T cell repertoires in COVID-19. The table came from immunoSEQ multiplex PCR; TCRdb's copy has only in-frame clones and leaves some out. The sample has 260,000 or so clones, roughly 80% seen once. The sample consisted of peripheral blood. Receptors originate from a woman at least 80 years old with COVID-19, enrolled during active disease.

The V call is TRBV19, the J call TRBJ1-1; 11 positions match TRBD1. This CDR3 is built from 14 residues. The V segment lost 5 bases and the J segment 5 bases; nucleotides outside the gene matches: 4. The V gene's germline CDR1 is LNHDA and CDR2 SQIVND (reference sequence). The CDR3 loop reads CASSSDRGRTEAFF. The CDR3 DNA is TGTGCCAGTAGTTCGGACAGGGGGCGGACTGAAGCTTTCTTT.

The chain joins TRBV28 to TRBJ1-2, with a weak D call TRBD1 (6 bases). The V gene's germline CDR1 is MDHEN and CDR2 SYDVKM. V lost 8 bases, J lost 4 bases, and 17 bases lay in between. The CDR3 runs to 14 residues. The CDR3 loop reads CASRTPDRSYGYTF. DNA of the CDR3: TGTGCCAGCCGAACCCCGGACAGAAGCTATGGCTACACCTTC.

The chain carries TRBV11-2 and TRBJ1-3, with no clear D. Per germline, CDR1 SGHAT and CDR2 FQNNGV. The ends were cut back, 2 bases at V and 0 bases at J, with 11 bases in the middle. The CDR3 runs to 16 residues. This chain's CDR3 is CASSLLTPNSGNTIYF. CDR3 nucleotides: TGTGCCAGCAGCTTACTTACACCGAACTCTGGAAACACCATATATTTT. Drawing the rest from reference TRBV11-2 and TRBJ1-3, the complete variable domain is EAGVAQSPRYKIIEKRQSVAFWCNPISGHATLYWYQQILGQGPKLLIQFQNNGVVDDSQLPKDRFSAERLKGVDSTLKIQPAKLEDSAVYLCASSLLTPNSGNTIYFGEGSWLTVV.

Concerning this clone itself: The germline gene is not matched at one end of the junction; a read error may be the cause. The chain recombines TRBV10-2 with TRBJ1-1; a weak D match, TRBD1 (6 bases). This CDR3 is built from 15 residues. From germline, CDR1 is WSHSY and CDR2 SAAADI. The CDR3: CASSGAQGSNAEAFF. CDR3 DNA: TGCGCCAGCAGTGGCGCACAGGGATCGAACGCTGAAGCTTTCTTT.

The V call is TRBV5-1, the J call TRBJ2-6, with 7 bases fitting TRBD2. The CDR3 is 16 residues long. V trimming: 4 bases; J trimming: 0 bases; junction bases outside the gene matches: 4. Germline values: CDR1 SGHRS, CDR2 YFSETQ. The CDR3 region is CASSGGGVSGANVLTF. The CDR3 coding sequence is TGCGCCAGCAGCGGCGGGGGAGTCTCTGGGGCCAACGTCCTGACTTTC.

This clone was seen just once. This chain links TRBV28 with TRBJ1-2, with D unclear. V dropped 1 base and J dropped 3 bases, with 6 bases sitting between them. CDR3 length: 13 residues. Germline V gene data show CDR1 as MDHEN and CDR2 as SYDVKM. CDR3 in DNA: TGTGCCAGCAGTTTATCCGGGGACTATGGCTACACCTTC. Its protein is CASSLSGDYGYTF.

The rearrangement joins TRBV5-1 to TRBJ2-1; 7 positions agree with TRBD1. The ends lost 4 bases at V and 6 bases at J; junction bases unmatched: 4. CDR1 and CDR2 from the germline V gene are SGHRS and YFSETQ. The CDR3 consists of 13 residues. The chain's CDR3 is CASSAGTVNEQFF. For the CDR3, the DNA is TGCGCCAGCAGCGCAGGGACAGTCAATGAGCAGTTCTTC.

CDR3 in DNA: TGTGCCAGCAGCGCGCCGGGACAGGGGACCGAGCAGTACTTC. Translation gives CASSAPGQGTEQYF. The chain has TRBV7-9 and TRBJ2-7, with 10 bases identical to TRBD1. The CDR3 is made up of 14 amino acids. Germline assignment: CDR1 SEHNR and CDR2 FQNEAQ (reference sequence). V trimming: 5 bases; J trimming: 6 bases; junction bases outside the gene matches: 7.

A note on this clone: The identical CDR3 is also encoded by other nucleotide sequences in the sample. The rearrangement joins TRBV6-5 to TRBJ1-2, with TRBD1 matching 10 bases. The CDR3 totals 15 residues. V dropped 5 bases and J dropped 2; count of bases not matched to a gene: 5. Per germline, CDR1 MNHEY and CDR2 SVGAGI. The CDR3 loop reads CASSTGTGANYGYTF. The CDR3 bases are TGTGCCAGCAGTACCGGGACAGGGGCCAACTATGGCTACACCTTC.

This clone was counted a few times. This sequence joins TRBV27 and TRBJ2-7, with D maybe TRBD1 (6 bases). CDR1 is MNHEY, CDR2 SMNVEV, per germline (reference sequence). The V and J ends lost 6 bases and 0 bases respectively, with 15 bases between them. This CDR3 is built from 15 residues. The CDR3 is CASRRKQGFSYEQYF. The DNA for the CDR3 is TGTGCCAGCAGGAGAAAACAGGGCTTCTCCTACGAGCAGTACTTC.

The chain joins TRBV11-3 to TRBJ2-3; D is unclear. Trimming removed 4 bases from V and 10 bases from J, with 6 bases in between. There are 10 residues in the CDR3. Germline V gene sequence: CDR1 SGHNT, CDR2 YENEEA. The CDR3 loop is CASSYLAQYF. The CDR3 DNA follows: TGTGCCAGCAGCTATTTAGCGCAGTATTTT.

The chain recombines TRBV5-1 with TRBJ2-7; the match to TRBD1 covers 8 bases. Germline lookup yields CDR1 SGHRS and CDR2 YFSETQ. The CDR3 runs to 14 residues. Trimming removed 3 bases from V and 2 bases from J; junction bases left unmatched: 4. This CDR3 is CASSYRDRTYEQYF. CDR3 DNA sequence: TGCGCCAGCAGCTACCGGGACAGGACCTACGAGCAGTACTTC.

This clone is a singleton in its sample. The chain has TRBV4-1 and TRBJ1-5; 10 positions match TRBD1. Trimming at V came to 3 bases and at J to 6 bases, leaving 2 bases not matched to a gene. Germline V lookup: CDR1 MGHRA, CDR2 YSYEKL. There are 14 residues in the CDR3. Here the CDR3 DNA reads TGCGCCAGCAGCCATGGACAGGGGGGTCAGCCCCAGCATTTT. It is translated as CASSHGQGGQPQHF.

The chain's CDR3 is CASSLGLQETQYF. CDR3 DNA sequence: TGTGCCAGCAGCTTGGGACTACAAGAGACCCAGTACTTC. The chain combines TRBV5-8 with TRBJ2-5; possibly TRBD2 for D (5 bases). Germline CDR1 and CDR2: SGHTS and YDEGEE. This CDR3 has 13 residues. Trimming took off 0 bases at V and 2 bases at J, with 5 bases between the two ends. The full variable domain, completed using reference TRBV5-8 and TRBJ2-5, is EAGVTQSPTHLIKTRGQQATLRCSPISGHTSVYWYQQALGLGLQFLLWYDEGEERNRGNFPPRFSGRQFPNYSSELNVNALELEDSALYLCASSLGLQETQYFGPGTRLLVL.